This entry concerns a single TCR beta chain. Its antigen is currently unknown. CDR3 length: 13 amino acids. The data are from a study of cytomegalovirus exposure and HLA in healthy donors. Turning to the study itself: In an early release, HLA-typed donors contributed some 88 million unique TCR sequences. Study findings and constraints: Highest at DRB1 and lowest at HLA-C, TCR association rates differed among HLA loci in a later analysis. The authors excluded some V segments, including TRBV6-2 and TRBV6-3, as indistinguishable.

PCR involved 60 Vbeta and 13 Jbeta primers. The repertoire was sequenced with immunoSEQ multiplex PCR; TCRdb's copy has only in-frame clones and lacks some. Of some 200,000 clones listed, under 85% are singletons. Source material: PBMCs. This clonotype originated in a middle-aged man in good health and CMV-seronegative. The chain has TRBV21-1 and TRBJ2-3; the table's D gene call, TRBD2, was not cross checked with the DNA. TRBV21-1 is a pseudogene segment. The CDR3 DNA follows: TGTGCCAGCAGGGGAGGGAGCCCAGATACGCAGTATTTT. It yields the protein CASRGGSPDTQYF.